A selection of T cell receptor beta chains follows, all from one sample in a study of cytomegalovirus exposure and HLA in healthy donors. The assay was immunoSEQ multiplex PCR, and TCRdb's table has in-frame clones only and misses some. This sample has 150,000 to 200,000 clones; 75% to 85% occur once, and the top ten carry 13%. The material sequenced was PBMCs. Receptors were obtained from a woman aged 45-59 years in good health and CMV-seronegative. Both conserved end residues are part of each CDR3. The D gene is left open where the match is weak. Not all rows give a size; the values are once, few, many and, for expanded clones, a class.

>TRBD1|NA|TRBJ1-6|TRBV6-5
CASSTGQKNSPLHF
TGTGCCAGCAGTACGGGACAGAAAAATTCACCCCTCCACTTT
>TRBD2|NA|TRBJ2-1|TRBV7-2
CASSSELAGGLNEQFF
TGTGCCAGCAGCTCGGAACTAGCGGGGGGGCTGAATGAGCAGTTCTTC
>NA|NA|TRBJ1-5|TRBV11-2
CASSTEGGNQPQHF
TGTGCCAGCAGTACCGAGGGCGGTAATCAGCCCCAGCATTTT
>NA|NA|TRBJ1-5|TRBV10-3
CAMSDMQDQPQHF
TGTGCCATGTCTGACATGCAGGATCAGCCCCAGCATTTT
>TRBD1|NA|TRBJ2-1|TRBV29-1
CSVPRQGLTYNEQFF
TGCAGCGTCCCTAGACAGGGCCTTACCTACAATGAGCAGTTCTTC
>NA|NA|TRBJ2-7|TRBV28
CASSSQFIGLYEQYF
TGTGCCAGCAGTTCCCAGTTTATTGGGCTCTACGAGCAGTACTTC
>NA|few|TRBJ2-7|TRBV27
CASREGSPGLEQYF
TGTGCCAGCAGGGAGGGCTCTCCCGGGCTCGAGCAGTACTTC
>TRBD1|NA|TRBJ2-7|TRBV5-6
CASSLGDSEQYF
TGTGCCAGCAGCTTGGGGGACAGCGAGCAGTACTTC
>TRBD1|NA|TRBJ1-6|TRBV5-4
CASSLGQGIANSPLHF
TGTGCCAGCAGCTTGGGACAGGGGATAGCGAATTCACCCCTCCACTTT
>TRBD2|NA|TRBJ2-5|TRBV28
CASSFSPSGMVRETQYF
TGTGCCAGCAGTTTTTCGCCTAGCGGGATGGTAAGGGAGACCCAGTACTTC
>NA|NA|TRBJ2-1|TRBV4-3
CASSTQLTYYNEQFF
TGCGCCAGCAGCACACAGCTTACATACTACAATGAGCAGTTCTTC
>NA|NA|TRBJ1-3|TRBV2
CASRLRSGNTIYF
TGTGCCAGCAGACTCCGCTCTGGAAACACCATATATTTT
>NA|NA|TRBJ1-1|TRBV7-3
CASSLQRGSTEAFF
TGTGCCAGCAGCTTACAGAGGGGGAGCACTGAAGCTTTCTTT
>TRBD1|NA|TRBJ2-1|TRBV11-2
CASSSQRRTGLFF
TGTGCCAGCAGCTCTCAAAGAAGGACAGGGCTGTTCTTC
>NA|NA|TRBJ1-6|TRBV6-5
CASRSPSGHNSPLHF
TGTGCCAGCAGGTCACCTTCAGGTCATAATTCACCCCTCCACTTT
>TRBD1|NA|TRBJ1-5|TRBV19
CASSFPGGQPQHF
TGTGCCAGTAGTTTCCCAGGGGGTCAGCCCCAGCATTTT
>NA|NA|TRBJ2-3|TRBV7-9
CASSLAQLSYREFTDTQYF
TGTGCCAGCAGCTTAGCCCAACTTTCCTACAGGGAATTCACAGATACGCAGTATTTT
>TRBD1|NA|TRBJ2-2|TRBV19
CASSIAGTANTGELFF
TGTGCCAGTAGTATAGCCGGGACAGCGAACACCGGGGAGCTGTTTTTT
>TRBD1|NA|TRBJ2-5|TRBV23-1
CASSQSMAGGQETQYF
TGCGCCAGCAGTCAATCGATGGCAGGGGGACAGGAGACCCAGTACTTC
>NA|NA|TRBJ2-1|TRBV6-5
CATRDSFSYNEQFF
TGTGCCACCAGAGACAGTTTCTCCTACAATGAGCAGTTCTTC
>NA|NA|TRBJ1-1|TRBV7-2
CASSLRGQLEAFF
TGTGCCAGCAGCTTAAGAGGGCAGCTTGAAGCTTTCTTT
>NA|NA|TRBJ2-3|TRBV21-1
CASSKREYF
TGTGCCAGCAGCAAGAGGGAGTATTTT
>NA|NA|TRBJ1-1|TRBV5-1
CASSSGLTNTEAFF
TGCGCCAGCAGCTCGGGACTCACGAACACTGAAGCTTTCTTT
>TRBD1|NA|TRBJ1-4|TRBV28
CASRTGQTNEKLFF
TGTGCCAGCAGAACGGGACAGACTAATGAAAAACTGTTTTTT